These 18 T cell receptor beta chains were all obtained from the same sample, sequenced in a study of CD4 T cells in relation to SARS-CoV-2 and coronaviruses. Antigens for these TCRs are unknown. Generated by immunoSEQ multiplex PCR, the TCRdb table keeps only in-frame clones and is missing some. The data show under 14,000 clones, with about 81% seen just once and approximately 15% held by the top ten. CD4+ T cells from unexposed donors were obtained before the COVID-19 pandemic (2011-2018). After more than eight days of culture, CD4+ T cells were isolated. Sequencing used CD4+ T cells from PBMCs, cultured in vitro. Every receptor here comes from a human donor in good health.

Here the CDR3 reads CASSEEGRSSYEQYF. The DNA of the CDR3 is TGTGCCAGCAGTGAAGAAGGAAGGAGCTCCTACGAGCAGTACTTC. This chain joins TRBV6-7 and TRBJ2-7; D gene unclear. TRBV6-7 has ORF status, its function being uncertain. Trimming left V 5 bases short and J 0 bases short, with 14 bases between. The CDR3 extends over 15 amino acids.

The V call is TRBV6-5, the J call TRBJ1-1, with no clear D. Trimming cost V 0 bases and J 1 base, with 6 bases left between them. This CDR3 is built from 14 residues. Germline V CDR1 and CDR2: MNHEY, SVGAGI. The CDR3 here is CASSYSVGNTEAFF. CDR3 DNA: TGTGCCAGCAGTTACTCGGTGGGGAACACTGAAGCTTTCTTT.

This chain joins TRBV5-1 and TRBJ2-3; possible D gene TRBD2, 5 bases. The V and J ends lost 3 bases and 2 bases respectively, with 10 bases between them. The CDR3 runs 14 residues. From germline, CDR1 is SGHRS and CDR2 YFSETQ. CDR3 nucleotide sequence: TGCGCCAGCAGCTGGGAGCTGCCCACAGATACGCAGTATTTT. Its protein product is CASSWELPTDTQYF.

The gene calls are TRBV5-6 and TRBJ2-5; D unclear. There are 14 residues in the CDR3. Trimming took off 4 bases at V and 4 bases at J, with 14 bases between the two ends. CDR1 SGHDT and CDR2 YYEEEE come from the germline V gene. The DNA for the CDR3 is TGTGCCAGCAGCCAATACTTGACGGGAGAGACCCAGTACTTC. It encodes CASSQYLTGETQYF.

This CDR3 is CASSPRTSGRGDTDTQYF. In nucleotides, the CDR3 is TGTGCCAGCAGCCCACGGACTAGCGGGAGGGGGGACACAGATACGCAGTATTTT. This chain joins TRBV13 and TRBJ2-3, with 15 nucleotides matching TRBD2. The germline V gene has CDR1 PRHDT and CDR2 FYEKMQ (reference sequence). CDR3 length: 18 amino acids. The ends lost 5 bases at V and 2 bases at J; junction bases unmatched: 8.

This clone was observed a single time. V gene TRBV7-6 combines with J gene TRBJ2-3; no reliable D call. The germline CDR1 and CDR2 sequences are SGHVS and FNYEAQ. Trimming cost V 5 bases and J 2 bases, with 5 bases left between them. This CDR3 comprises 12 residues. CDR3 loop: CASSPHTDTQYF. CDR3 coding DNA: TGTGCCAGCAGCCCTCACACAGATACGCAGTATTTT.

The genes are TRBV19 and TRBJ1-2; 7 nucleotides align to TRBD1. In germline, CDR1 is LNHDA, CDR2 SQIVND (reference sequence). The CDR3 consists of 15 residues. Trimming cost V 7 bases and J 5 bases; bases outside gene matches: 13. CDR3 sequence (DNA): TGTGCCAGTATCGACGGTCCGGGACAGACTTATGGCTACACCTTC. Protein: CASIDGPGQTYGYTF.

The chain joins TRBV7-3 to TRBJ2-1; D unresolved. The germline V gene encodes CDR1 SGHTA and CDR2 FQGTGA. This CDR3 region has 14 residues. With 2 bases removed from V and 6 bases from J, the gap between germline ends came to 11 bases. The chain's CDR3 is CASSLLSSSNEQFF. CDR3 nucleotides: TGTGCCAGCAGCTTACTCAGCAGCTCCAATGAGCAGTTCTTC.

The chain uses TRBV19 and TRBJ1-2; D gene uncertain. The germline V gene encodes CDR1 LNHDA and CDR2 SQIVND (reference sequence). V lost 5 bases and J lost 8, with 9 bases in between. This CDR3 region has 11 residues. The CDR3 protein is CASSPGGGYTF. The CDR3 DNA sequence: TGTGCCAGTAGTCCAGGTGGGGGCTACACCTTC. Full variable domain (outside the CDR3, taken from reference TRBV19 and TRBJ1-2): DGGITQSPKYLFRKEGQNVTLSCEQNLNHDAMYWYRQDPGQGLRLIYYSQIVNDFQKGDIAEGYSVSREKKESFPLTVTSAQKNPTAFYLCASSPGGGYTFGSGTRLTVV.

This clone was counted a single time. The V call is TRBV21-1, the J call TRBJ2-7. TRBV21-1 counts as a pseudogene. The CDR3 has 14 amino acids. The CDR3 sequence: CASSSLQSSYEQYF. The CDR3 nucleotides read TGTGCCAGCAGCTCTCTCCAAAGCTCCTACGAGCAGTACTTC.

The chain couples TRBV5-4 to TRBJ2-3; 12 bases are a match to TRBD2. The J segment lost 4 bases and the V segment lost 3 bases, leaving 9 bases of the junction unmatched. The germline V gene has CDR1 SGHNT and CDR2 YYREEE (reference sequence). The CDR3 covers 17 residues. The CDR3 region has the DNA TGTGCCAGCAGCTCAGTCCCTAGCGGGAGGGCCGCAGATACGCAGTATTTT. Amino acid sequence: CASSSVPSGRAADTQYF.

The chain uses TRBV27 and TRBJ1-1; D call uncertain. Trimming shortened V by 5 bases and J by 5 bases, and 15 bases separated the two germline ends. This CDR3 comprises 14 residues. The germline gives CDR1 MNHEY, CDR2 SMNVEV (reference sequence). The CDR3 loop reads CASSPLGSETEAFF. The DNA of the CDR3 is TGTGCCAGCAGTCCCCTAGGGAGTGAGACTGAAGCTTTCTTT.

V is TRBV5-6 and J is TRBJ1-2; the match to TRBD1 covers 7 bases. After removal of 4 bases from V and 2 bases from J, the junction contained 14 bases not matched to a gene. This CDR3 is built from 17 residues. CDR1 and CDR2 (germline): SGHDT, YYEEEE. As DNA, the CDR3 is TGTGCCAGCAGCCGACGCCTTGAGACAGGGACCAACTATGGCTACACCTTC. It specifies CASSRRLETGTNYGYTF.

V is TRBV3-1 (or the pseudogene TRBV3-2) and J is TRBJ2-6; 9 nucleotides align to TRBD1. In germline, CDR1 is LGHDT, CDR2 YNNKEL (reference sequence). The CDR3 sequence is 18 residues long. V shed 3 bases, J shed 2 bases, and the junction held 8 bases outside the gene matches. CDR3 in amino acids: CASSQGFWTGAGANVLTF. CDR3 coding DNA: TGTGCCAGCAGCCAGGGTTTCTGGACAGGGGCTGGGGCCAACGTCCTGACTTTC.

The V and J genes are TRBV10-3 and TRBJ2-5; either TRBD1 or TRBD2 may fit D (5 bases each). With 0 bases removed from V and 4 bases from J, the gap between germline ends came to 12 bases. The germline V gene encodes CDR1 ENHRY and CDR2 SYGVKD. The CDR3 is made up of 15 amino acids. The CDR3 DNA reads TGTGCCATCAGTGAGTCGAGCCGGGGACGAGAGACCCAGTACTTC. Protein sequence: CAISESSRGRETQYF.

This sequence joins TRBV18 and TRBJ2-3; 10 bases match TRBD2. CDR1 is KGHSH and CDR2 is LQKENI in the germline V gene. The CDR3 contains 17 residues. V was clipped by 5 bases and J by 1 base; unmatched bases: 9. CDR3 protein: CASSASLAGDGTDTQYF. The CDR3 DNA is TGTGCCAGCTCAGCCAGCCTAGCGGGAGACGGCACAGATACGCAGTATTTT.

This clone has just one count. This chain uses TRBV30 with TRBJ2-3; TRBD2 aligns across 7 bases. The germline gives CDR1 GTSNPN, CDR2 SVGIG (reference sequence). CDR3 length: 15 amino acids. The V gene end was trimmed by 2 bases and the J gene end by 2 bases; junction bases not matched to a gene: 7. CDR3 bases: TGTGCCTGGAGTCCGGGCGGGAGAAACACAGATACGCAGTATTTT. Protein sequence: CAWSPGGRNTDTQYF.

The V and J genes are TRBV7-2 and TRBJ1-3, with D possibly TRBD1 on 5 matching bases. Trimming took off 5 bases at V and 0 bases at J, with 14 bases between the two ends. The V gene's germline CDR1 is SGHTA and CDR2 FQGNSA. This CDR3 comprises 16 residues. CDR3 loop: CASSLTVPNSGNTIYF. CDR3 nucleotide sequence: TGTGCCAGCAGCCTGACAGTACCGAACTCTGGAAACACCATATATTTT.